This T cell receptor beta chain was sequenced for a study of Ad26.COV2.S vaccination and SARS-CoV-2 variants. Study overall: Recipients of Ad26.COV2.S got it intramuscularly, once or twice 56 days apart.

Study results and caveats: Vaccinees and placebo recipients showed similar non-spike TCR breadth.

About this clone: Its antigen is not identified.

Documented treatment: about 20 received Ad26.COV2.S at low or high dose, single or two shots; several received placebo; per-sample allocation not given. Vaccine and placebo recipients were sampled on day 63 after the first injection. The repertoire was sequenced with immunoSEQ multiplex PCR; TCRdb's copy has only in-frame clones and lacks some. The table includes 350,000 to 450,000 clones, around 83% detected once. This CDR3 region has 14 residues. CDR1 is LGHDT, CDR2 YNNKEL, per germline (reference sequence). V lost 1 base and J 7 bases, leaving 8 bases between the germline ends. The source of this sequence is a person between 18 and 60 years old who received the Ad26.COV2.S COVID-19 vaccine or a placebo. The chain combines TRBV3-1 (or the pseudogene TRBV3-2) with TRBJ1-6, with a weak D call TRBD1 (5 bases). The specimen comprised peripheral blood, sampled in a trial of Ad26.COV2.S vaccine versus placebo. This CDR3 reads CASSQAGTNSPLHF. CDR3 bases: TGTGCCAGCAGCCAAGCAGGGACCAATTCACCCCTCCACTTT.